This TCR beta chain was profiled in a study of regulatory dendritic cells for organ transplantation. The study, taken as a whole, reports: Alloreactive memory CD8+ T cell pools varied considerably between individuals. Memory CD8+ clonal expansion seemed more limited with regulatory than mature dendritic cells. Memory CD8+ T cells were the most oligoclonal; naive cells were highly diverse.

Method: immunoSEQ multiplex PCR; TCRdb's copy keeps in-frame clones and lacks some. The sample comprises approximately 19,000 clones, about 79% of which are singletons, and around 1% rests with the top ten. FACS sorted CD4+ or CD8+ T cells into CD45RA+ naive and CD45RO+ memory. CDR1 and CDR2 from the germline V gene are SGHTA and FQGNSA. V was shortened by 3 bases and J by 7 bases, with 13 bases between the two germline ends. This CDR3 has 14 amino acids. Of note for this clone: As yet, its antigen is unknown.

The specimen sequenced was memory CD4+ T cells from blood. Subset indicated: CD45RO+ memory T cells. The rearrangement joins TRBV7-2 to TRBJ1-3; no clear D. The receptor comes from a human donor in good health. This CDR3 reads CASSFPLGGNTIYF. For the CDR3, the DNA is TGTGCCAGCAGCTTTCCGCTAGGCGGGAACACCATATATTTT.